The 12 T cell receptor beta chains given below trace back to one sample, sequenced in a study of T cells in Graves' hyperthyroidism and ophthalmopathy. Amplification targeted TCR beta CDR3 regions from RNA transcripts. The HTBI set primed first-round TCR CDR3 RT-PCR. Using its own MiXCR run on the multiplex PCR reads, TCRdb lists one record per CDR3 protein. The table has about half a million distinct CDR3 sequences, less than 25% seen once. The sequenced material came from blood. These receptors all come from a young man with Graves' hyperthyroidism.

V usage is TRBV28 and J usage is TRBJ2-7; TRBD2 matches 13 bases. V trimming: 5 bases; J trimming: 3 bases; junction bases outside the gene matches: 7. This CDR3 region has 16 residues. Germline V lookup: CDR1 MDHEN, CDR2 SYDVKM. The CDR3 reads CASSLGLAGSVYEQYF. The CDR3 nucleotides read TGTGCCAGCAGTCTGGGACTAGCGGGGTCTGTCTACGAGCAGTACTTC.

This clonotype appeared many times. The rearrangement joins TRBV12-3 or TRBV12-4 to TRBJ2-5, with D perhaps being TRBD1 or TRBD2 (6 bases each). Trimming took 1 base from V and 5 from J, leaving 11 bases between them. This CDR3 has 14 residues. CDR3 nucleotides: TGTGCCAGCAGTTTAGTGAGGGGGGTGGAGACCCAGTACTTC. It is translated as CASSLVRGVETQYF.

This clonotype was seen just once. The gene calls are TRBV11-2 and TRBJ2-5; TRBD1 is a possible D gene (5 bases). V was trimmed by 0 bases and J by 8 bases, leaving 13 bases between them. This CDR3 is 14 amino acids long. Germline V gives CDR1 SGHAT, CDR2 FQNNGV. As DNA, the CDR3 is TGTGCCAGCAGCTTAGATCGGGCTGGACAAACCCAGTACTTC. Translated: CASSLDRAGQTQYF. The whole variable domain, remainder taken from reference TRBV11-2 and TRBJ2-5, is EAGVAQSPRYKIIEKRQSVAFWCNPISGHATLYWYQQILGQGPKLLIQFQNNGVVDDSQLPKDRFSAERLKGVDSTLKIQPAKLEDSAVYLCASSLDRAGQTQYFGPGTRLLVL.

The table lists this clonotype with a few counts. The chain has TRBV10-3 and TRBJ1-5; D unclear. The CDR3 loop spans 14 amino acids. Per germline, CDR1 ENHRY and CDR2 SYGVKD. The germline V and J ends were trimmed by 1 base and 4 bases, with 8 bases remaining between them. CDR3 sequence reads: CAISELAENQPQHF. CDR3 sequence (DNA): TGTGCCATCAGTGAGTTGGCCGAAAATCAGCCCCAGCATTTT.

Many counts were recorded for this clonotype. The CDR3 coding sequence is TGTGCCAGTTCGGCGGGACAAGAGACCCAGTACTTC. It translates to CASSAGQETQYF. The chain uses TRBV2 and TRBJ2-5; TRBD2 is a possible D gene (6 bases). V shed 9 bases and J shed 2 bases, with 10 bases lying between them. Germline CDR1 is SNHLY and CDR2 is FYNNEI. This CDR3 region has 12 residues.

This clonotype came up many times. The chain joins TRBV12-3 or TRBV12-4 to TRBJ2-2; possibly TRBD2 for D (5 bases). The CDR3 spans 13 residues. The germline V and J ends were trimmed by 8 bases and 5 bases, with 12 bases remaining between them. This CDR3 is CASSNGITGELFF. CDR3 bases: TGTGCCAGCTCTAACGGGATAACCGGGGAGCTGTTTTTT.

The sample holds many counts of this clonotype. The chain links TRBV6-5 to TRBJ1-1, with 7 bases identical to TRBD1. The CDR3 consists of 15 residues. Per the germline V gene, CDR1 is MNHEY and CDR2 is SVGAGI. J was trimmed by 4 bases and V by 0 bases; bases with no gene match: 5. CDR3 sequence reads: CASSYSWQGGTEAFF. The DNA of the CDR3 is TGTGCCAGCAGTTACTCGTGGCAGGGGGGCACTGAAGCTTTCTTT.

This clonotype was recorded many times. This sequence joins TRBV28 and TRBJ2-7, with 8 bases that match TRBD1. Germline lookup yields CDR1 MDHEN and CDR2 SYDVKM. Trimming removed 8 bases from V and 4 bases from J; junction bases left unmatched: 4. The CDR3 loop spans 12 amino acids. DNA for the CDR3: TGTGCCAGCCGGACAGGGCAGTACGAGCAGTACTTC. Translated: CASRTGQYEQYF.

This clonotype was counted between two and nine times. This chain connects TRBV11-2 to TRBJ2-5; D may be TRBD1 (6 bases). The V gene lost 5 bases and the J gene lost 5 bases, with 15 bases spanning the gap. The CDR3 sequence is 14 residues long. Germline V gene sequence: CDR1 SGHAT, CDR2 FQNNGV. The CDR3 is CASSARRTAETQYF. CDR3 sequence (DNA): TGTGCCAGCAGCGCCCGAAGGACAGCCGAGACCCAGTACTTC.

Many counts were recorded for this clonotype. The chain links TRBV6-2 or TRBV6-3 to TRBJ2-7; tentative D call: TRBD2 (6 bases). The CDR3 is made up of 14 amino acids. Germline loops: CDR1 MNHEY, CDR2 SVGEGT. V was trimmed by 3 bases and J by 3 bases, leaving 12 bases between them. The CDR3, as DNA: TGTGCCAGCAGTTATACTAGCAGGTTCTACGAGCAGTACTTC. Protein product: CASSYTSRFYEQYF.

The table lists this clonotype with many counts. J is TRBJ2-7 and V is TRBV12-3 or TRBV12-4; D not certain. The CDR3 covers 14 residues. Trimming shortened V by 2 bases and J by 0 bases, and 8 bases separated the two germline ends. The DNA for the CDR3 is TGTGCCAGCAGTTTAAAGAAAACCTCCTACGAGCAGTACTTC. This encodes CASSLKKTSYEQYF.

This clonotype has a handful of counts. The chain employs TRBV28 and TRBJ2-7; no reliable D call. The CDR3 loop spans 13 amino acids. The V gene's germline CDR1 is MDHEN and CDR2 SYDVKM. Trimming left V 1 base short and J 5 bases short, with 9 bases between. Here the CDR3 reads CASSLYGENEQYF. For the CDR3, the DNA is TGTGCCAGCAGTTTATATGGGGAAAACGAGCAGTACTTC. Using reference TRBV28 and TRBJ2-7 for the parts outside the CDR3, the full variable domain is DVKVTQSSRYLVKRTGEKVFLECVQDMDHENMFWYRQDPGLGLRLIYFSYDVKMKEKGDIPEGYSVSREKKERFSLILESASTNQTSMYLCASSLYGENEQYFGPGTRLTVT.